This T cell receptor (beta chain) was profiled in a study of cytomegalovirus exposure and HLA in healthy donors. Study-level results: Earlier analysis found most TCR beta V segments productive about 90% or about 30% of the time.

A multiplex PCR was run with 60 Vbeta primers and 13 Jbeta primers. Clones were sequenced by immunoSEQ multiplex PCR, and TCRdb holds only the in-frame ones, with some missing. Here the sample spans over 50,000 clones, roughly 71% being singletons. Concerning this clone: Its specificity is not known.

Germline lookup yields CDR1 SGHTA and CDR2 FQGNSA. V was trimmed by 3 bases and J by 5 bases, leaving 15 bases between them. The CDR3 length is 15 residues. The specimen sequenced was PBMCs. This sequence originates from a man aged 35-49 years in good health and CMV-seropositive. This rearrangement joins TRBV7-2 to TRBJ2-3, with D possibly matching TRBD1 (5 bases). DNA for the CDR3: TGTGCCAGCAGCTTCAGCCAGGGCCTACGAGATACGCAGTATTTT. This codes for CASSFSQGLRDTQYF.